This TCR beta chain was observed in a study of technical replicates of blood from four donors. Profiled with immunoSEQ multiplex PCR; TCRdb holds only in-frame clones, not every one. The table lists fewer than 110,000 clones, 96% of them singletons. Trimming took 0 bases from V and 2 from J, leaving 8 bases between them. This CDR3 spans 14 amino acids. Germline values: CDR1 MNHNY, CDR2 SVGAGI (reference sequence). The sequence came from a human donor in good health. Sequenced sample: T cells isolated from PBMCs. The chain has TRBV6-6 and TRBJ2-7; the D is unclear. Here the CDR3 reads CASSYSDMTYEQYF. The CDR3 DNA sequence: TGTGCCAGCAGTTACTCCGACATGACCTACGAGCAGTACTTC.